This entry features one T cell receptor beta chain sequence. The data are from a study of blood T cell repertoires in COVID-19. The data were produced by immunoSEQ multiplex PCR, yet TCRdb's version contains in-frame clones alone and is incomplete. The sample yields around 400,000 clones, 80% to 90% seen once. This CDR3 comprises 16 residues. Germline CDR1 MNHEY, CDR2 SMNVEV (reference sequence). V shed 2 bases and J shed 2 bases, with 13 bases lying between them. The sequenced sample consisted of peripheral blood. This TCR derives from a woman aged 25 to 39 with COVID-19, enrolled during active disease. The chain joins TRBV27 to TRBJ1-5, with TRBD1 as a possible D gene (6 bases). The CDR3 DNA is TGTGCCAGCAGTTTAGGATTGGGGGCCGGCAATCAGCCCCAGCATTTT. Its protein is CASSLGLGAGNQPQHF.